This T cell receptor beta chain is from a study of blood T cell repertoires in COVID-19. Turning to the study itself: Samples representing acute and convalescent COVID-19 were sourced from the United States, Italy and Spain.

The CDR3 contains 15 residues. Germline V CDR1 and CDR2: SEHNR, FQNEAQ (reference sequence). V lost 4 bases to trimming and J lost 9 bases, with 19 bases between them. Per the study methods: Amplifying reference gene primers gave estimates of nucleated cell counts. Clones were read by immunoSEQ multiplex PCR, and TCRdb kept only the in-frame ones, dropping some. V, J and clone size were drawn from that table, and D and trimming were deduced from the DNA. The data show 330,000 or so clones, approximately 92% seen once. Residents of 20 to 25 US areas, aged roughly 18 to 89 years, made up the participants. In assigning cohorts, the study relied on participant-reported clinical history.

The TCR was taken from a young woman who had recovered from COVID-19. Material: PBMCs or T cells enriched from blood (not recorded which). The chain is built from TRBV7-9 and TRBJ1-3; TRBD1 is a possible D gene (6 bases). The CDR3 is CASSWDIETLGTIYF. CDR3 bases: TGTGCCAGCAGCTGGGACATCGAAACACTCGGCACCATATATTTT.